This T cell receptor beta chain was sequenced in a study of radiotherapy plus CTLA-4 blockade in lung cancer. Overall study results and limits: Reportedly, early blood T cell clone dynamics best predicted response, with interferon-beta.

Germline trimming cut 4 bases from V and 6 bases from J; bases unmatched to any gene: 16. This CDR3 is 19 amino acids long. Germline CDR1 reads LGHNA; CDR2 reads YSLEER. Assay: immunoSEQ multiplex PCR; the TCRdb copy retains only in-frame clones and omits some. The sample holds more than 55,000 clones, 70% to 85% seen once. Note on this clone: Its target is not known.

The sample in question was peripheral blood, obtained from a patient treated with radiotherapy plus ipilimumab. The receptor was derived from a human donor with non-small cell lung cancer whose response to radiotherapy plus ipilimumab could not be evaluated. The chain is built from TRBV4-3 and TRBJ2-2, with TRBD2 identical over 11 bases. The CDR3 region has the DNA TGCGCCAGCAGCCCGCAGCAGGTAGCGGGGGGGCTTGGAGCCGGGGAGCTGTTTTTT. Protein sequence: CASSPQQVAGGLGAGELFF.